This T cell receptor beta chain came from a study of somatic mutations in cytotoxic T cells in rheumatoid arthritis (dated by TCRdb to about 2017). Broadly, across the study: Right after diagnosis and prior to the start of any treatment, roughly 33 ml EDTA of peripheral blood was drawn from patients. Whether expanded CD8+ T-cell clones in untreated, newly diagnosed rheumatoid arthritis carry somatic mutations was the study question, and clonality was characterized with TCRB deep sequencing. The median ages of the patient and control groups were essentially identical. Some V beta antibody-stained T-cell populations were flow-sorted on a FACSAria II or Sony SH800 at nearly 100% purity, and sorted V beta1+ cells also underwent TCRB sequencing. A total of around 62 rheumatoid arthritis patients and 20 to 25 healthy controls underwent TCRB deep sequencing. Results the study describes overall, beyond this receptor: The expanded CD8+ clones had unknown antigen targets, and not appearing in virus-specific databases did not rule out that they were virus-specific. In about an eighth of the roughly 60 patients the largest CD8+ clone exceeded 20% of CD8+ cells, and several identical CD8+ TCRB sequences were shared between blood and synovial fluid. Rheumatoid arthritis patients and age-matched healthy controls did not significantly differ in CD8+ T-cell clonality. An increase of CD8+ clonality with age was seen in patients (Spearman r ~ 0.45) but not in healthy controls.

In regard to this clone: The antigen this receptor binds is unknown. Base quality data are lacking; no much larger clone is found one base away.

Sequencing of TCRB CDR3 was done on genomic DNA with the immunoSEQ assay. In the paper's pipeline: When patient CD8+ clones exceeding 1% were checked against published virus-specific TCRB sequences, only a few matched. Nothing other than productive TCRB rearrangements was included in the analyses. Clonality was expressed as a Shannon entropy-based productive clonality index, with each clone defined by a unique TCRB CDR3 sequence. Repertoire overlap between two samples was calculated from the template counts of each clone relative to total templates per sample. Flow cytometry-measured V-gene usage correlated with V-gene usage from TCRB sequencing, with a Spearman r of approximately 0.55. The table comes from immuneACCESS by way of TCRdb, which keeps in-frame sequences with V and J called. Part of the clones is missing from these tables; in studies checked, under half for an unresolved V gene and the rest for unknown reasons. That table supplies the V and J calls and clone size; D and trimming were determined from the DNA. The sample table records 3,000 or so clones; roughly 92% of these occur just once. More than 12% of the sample lies in the top ten.

Flow cytometry confirmed the purity of CD4+ and CD8+ cells that had been isolated by positive magnetic bead selection on an AutoMACS. Initial screening for clonal expansions relied on flow cytometry with a TCR V beta antibody panel, after which sorted CD8+ fractions underwent TCRB deep sequencing for characterization. Ficoll-Paque PLUS density gradient separation was used to isolate peripheral blood mononuclear cells. DNA from CD4-enriched, CD8-enriched or PBMC samples was extracted using Nucleospin Tissue or Tissue XS kits and then quantified on a Qubit 2.0 fluorometer. Material for sequencing was CD8+ T cells sorted from blood. The origin of this receptor is a woman under 30 with rheumatoid arthritis.

CDR3 region: CASSLTQGPSYEQYF. The sequenced DNA: TGTGCCAGCAGCTTAACGCAGGGCCCTTCCTACGAGCAGTACTTC. The V gene is TRBV11-2 and the J gene is TRBJ2-7, and TRBD1 may be the D gene, going by 5 matching bases. The V end loses 2 bases and the J end loses 1 base, and a stretch of 12 bases separates them. Including cysteine and phenylalanine, the CDR3 has 15 amino acids. The only DNA kept is the CDR3, 45 bases in frame from the first base. CDR1 and CDR2 are read off the germline V gene as SGHAT and FQNNGV.